Sequencing of this T cell receptor beta chain was carried out in a study of CD8 T cells in ankylosing spondylitis. Looked up from germline, CDR1 is SGHAT and CDR2 is FQNNGV. With 4 bases clipped from V and 7 bases from J, the junction kept 7 bases outside the gene matches. The CDR3 loop spans 16 amino acids. Quantitative barcoded 5'-RACE was used to prepare TCR beta libraries. TCRdb re-called the 5' RACE reads with MiXCR, one entry per CDR3 protein. The data show approximately 550,000 distinct CDR3 sequences, with approximately 11% seen just once and approximately 7% held by the top ten. Comments on this clonotype: Its cognate antigen is unknown.

Study-wide points: The disease-linked clones had a CD8+ phenotype and low blood frequencies. What appeared characteristic of ankylosing spondylitis blood was a TCR beta motif of fewer than ten highly homologous variants.

This receptor was obtained from a male donor with ankylosing spondylitis. V gene TRBV11-2 combines with J gene TRBJ2-5; 15 nucleotides agree with TRBD2. Sequencing used blood, either unsorted or a sorted T cell fraction (not recorded which). CDR3 coding DNA: TGTGCCAGCAGCTGGGGGACTAGCGGGAGGTTACCGACCCAGTACTTC. Amino acid sequence: CASSWGTSGRLPTQYF.